The 16 T cell receptor beta chains presented below share a single source sample, sequenced in a study of T-cell memory formation after mild COVID-19. TCRdb recomputed calls from the 5' RACE reads with MiXCR, one row per CDR3 protein. The sample has roughly 86,000 distinct CDR3 sequences; roughly an eighth are singletons. Material for sequencing was PBMCs or a T cell subset sorted from them (not recorded which). Every receptor here comes from an adult woman who had mild COVID-19 (a few samples of this study predate the infection). Cell type and time point are not known.

This clonotype was counted a few times. The chain combines TRBV6-5 with TRBJ2-2; D might be TRBD1 or TRBD2, each matching 5 bases. V lost 6 bases and J lost 1, with 12 bases in between. The CDR3 spans 15 residues. Per germline, CDR1 MNHEY and CDR2 SVGAGI. CDR3 sequence (DNA): TGTGCCAGCAGCGACCGGGACGAGAACACCGGGGAGCTGTTTTTT. Its translation: CASSDRDENTGELFF.

Only a few counts were recorded for this clonotype. The chain has TRBV7-9 and TRBJ1-1, with D hard to call. Germline V CDR1 and CDR2: SEHNR, FQNEAQ (reference sequence). V shed 5 bases and J shed 2 bases, with 12 bases lying between them. This CDR3 is 14 amino acids long. The CDR3, as DNA: TGTGCCAGCAGCCCTTATACGGCTAACACTGAAGCTTTCTTT. Translated: CASSPYTANTEAFF.

The table lists this clonotype with many counts. The chain uses TRBV29-1 and TRBJ2-7; the match to TRBD1 covers 7 bases. The germline gives CDR1 SQVTM, CDR2 ANQGSEA. V dropped 7 bases and J dropped 3; count of bases not matched to a gene: 9. CDR3 size: 13 residues. CDR3 DNA sequence: TGCAGCGCCGAAGGGACAGCAGACTACGAGCAGTACTTC. Protein product: CSAEGTADYEQYF.

The table lists this clonotype with a few counts. The genes are TRBV5-6 and TRBJ2-7, with TRBD2 matching over 10 bases. With 3 bases clipped from V and 0 bases from J, the junction kept 3 bases outside the gene matches. This CDR3 has 15 residues. Germline values: CDR1 SGHDT, CDR2 YYEEEE. The CDR3 bases are TGTGCCAGCAGCTCCCTAGCGGGAGTCTCCTACGAGCAGTACTTC. The encoded protein is CASSSLAGVSYEQYF.

The chain combines TRBV12-3 or TRBV12-4 with TRBJ2-3; D gene uncertain. The length of the CDR3 is 15 residues. The V gene lost 6 bases and the J gene lost 4 bases, with 17 bases spanning the gap. CDR3 residues: CASRPPLGVADTQYF. The CDR3, as DNA: TGTGCCAGCAGGCCCCCCCTCGGAGTCGCAGATACGCAGTATTTT.

The chain couples TRBV7-9 to TRBJ2-7, with D possibly being TRBD2 (6 bases). This CDR3 comprises 13 residues. V was pared by 5 bases and J by 3 bases, with 11 bases between. CDR1 and CDR2 from the germline V gene are SEHNR and FQNEAQ (reference sequence). Written as DNA, the CDR3 is TGTGCCAGCAGCCCGGGACTGCACTACGAGCAGTACTTC. Its translation: CASSPGLHYEQYF. The full variable domain, completed using reference TRBV7-9 and TRBJ2-7, is DTGVSQNPRHKITKRGQNVTFRCDPISEHNRLYWYRQTLGQGPEFLTYFQNEAQLEKSRLLSDRFSAERPKGSFSTLEIQRTEQGDSAMYLCASSPGLHYEQYFGPGTRLTVT.

The chain has TRBV28 and TRBJ2-1, with 9 bases that match TRBD2. With 6 bases clipped from V and 8 bases from J, the junction kept 14 bases outside the gene matches. The CDR3 covers 16 residues. Germline CDR1 and CDR2: MDHEN and SYDVKM. The CDR3 sequence: CASSPPRLAGFDEQFF. CDR3 nucleotides: TGTGCCAGCAGCCCCCCCCGGCTAGCGGGATTCGATGAGCAGTTCTTC.

The rearrangement uses TRBV7-9 and TRBJ2-7; no clear D gene. The CDR3 is made up of 14 amino acids. Germline V gene sequence: CDR1 SEHNR, CDR2 FQNEAQ (reference sequence). V was clipped by 3 bases and J by 2 bases, with 11 bases between them. The CDR3 spells CASSFSQGAYEQYF. Here the CDR3 DNA reads TGTGCCAGCAGCTTCTCGCAAGGCGCCTACGAGCAGTACTTC.

In its sample, this clonotype was seen a few times. The gene calls are TRBV6-5 and TRBJ2-3; D is unresolved. Trimming stripped 1 base from V and 2 bases from J, with 10 bases between. The CDR3 extends over 15 amino acids. From germline, CDR1 is MNHEY and CDR2 SVGAGI. This CDR3 reads CASSYFMGNTDTQYF. The DNA for the CDR3 is TGTGCCAGCAGTTACTTCATGGGGAACACAGATACGCAGTATTTT.

This sequence joins TRBV28 and TRBJ2-3; D possibly corresponds to TRBD1 (5 bases). The CDR3 sequence is 16 residues long. CDR1 and CDR2 from the germline V gene are MDHEN and SYDVKM. Trimming stripped 2 bases from V and 3 bases from J, with 15 bases between. In DNA, the CDR3 is TGTGCCAGCAGTTTACCTACAGGATACAGGACAGATACGCAGTATTTT. It yields the protein CASSLPTGYRTDTQYF.

V is TRBV12-3 or TRBV12-4 and J is TRBJ2-5; 7 positions agree with TRBD2. The CDR3 covers 14 residues. V dropped 6 bases and J dropped 2; count of bases not matched to a gene: 6. CDR3 loop: CASSVLAVQETQYF. Here the CDR3 DNA reads TGTGCCAGCAGCGTCCTAGCGGTACAAGAGACCCAGTACTTC.

A few counts support this clonotype. This chain connects TRBV2 to TRBJ2-1; maybe TRBD2 (6 bases). The germline V gene encodes CDR1 SNHLY and CDR2 FYNNEI. The CDR3 has 13 residues. The V end lost 6 bases, the J end lost 8 bases, and 14 bases lay between the germline ends. DNA of the CDR3: TGTGCCAGCAGGGATCCGCCGGGGGATGAGCAGTTCTTC. Protein: CASRDPPGDEQFF.

The J gene is TRBJ1-1, the V gene TRBV5-4; D perhaps matches TRBD1 (6 bases). Trimming removed 5 bases at V and 7 bases at J, with 24 bases between. CDR3 size: 16 residues. Germline CDR1 is SGHNT and CDR2 is YYREEE (reference sequence). The CDR3 here is CASSGKPGTSGLEAFF. CDR3 sequence (DNA): TGTGCCAGCAGTGGAAAACCCGGGACATCCGGACTTGAAGCTTTCTTT.

The rearrangement joins TRBV7-8 to TRBJ2-1; the match to TRBD1 covers 8 bases. J gave up 3 bases and V 5 bases, and 6 bases lay outside the gene matches. CDR1 is SGHVS and CDR2 is FQNEAQ in the germline V gene. CDR3 length: 15 amino acids. The CDR3 is CASSAQGARYNEQFF. In nucleotides, the CDR3 is TGTGCCAGCAGCGCCCAGGGGGCGCGCTACAATGAGCAGTTCTTC.

A few counts support this clonotype. This chain joins TRBV20-1 and TRBJ2-1; D possibly uses TRBD1 or TRBD2 (7 bases each). The CDR3 is made up of 14 amino acids. V lost 6 bases to trimming and J lost 0 bases, with 12 bases between them. CDR1 DFQATT and CDR2 SNEGSKA come from the germline V gene (reference sequence). The CDR3 loop is CSAAGGASYNEQFF. CDR3 DNA: TGCAGTGCAGCAGGGGGGGCCTCCTACAATGAGCAGTTCTTC.

This clonotype has just a few counts. The V call is TRBV13, the J call TRBJ2-5, with D possibly TRBD1 on 6 matching bases. V lost 5 bases, J lost 2 bases, and 15 bases lay in between. The CDR3 spans 15 residues. Germline CDR1 is PRHDT and CDR2 is FYEKMQ (reference sequence). CDR3 in DNA: TGTGCCAGCAGCACCACAGGGTTGGGTCAAGAGACCCAGTACTTC. Encoded protein: CASSTTGLGQETQYF.